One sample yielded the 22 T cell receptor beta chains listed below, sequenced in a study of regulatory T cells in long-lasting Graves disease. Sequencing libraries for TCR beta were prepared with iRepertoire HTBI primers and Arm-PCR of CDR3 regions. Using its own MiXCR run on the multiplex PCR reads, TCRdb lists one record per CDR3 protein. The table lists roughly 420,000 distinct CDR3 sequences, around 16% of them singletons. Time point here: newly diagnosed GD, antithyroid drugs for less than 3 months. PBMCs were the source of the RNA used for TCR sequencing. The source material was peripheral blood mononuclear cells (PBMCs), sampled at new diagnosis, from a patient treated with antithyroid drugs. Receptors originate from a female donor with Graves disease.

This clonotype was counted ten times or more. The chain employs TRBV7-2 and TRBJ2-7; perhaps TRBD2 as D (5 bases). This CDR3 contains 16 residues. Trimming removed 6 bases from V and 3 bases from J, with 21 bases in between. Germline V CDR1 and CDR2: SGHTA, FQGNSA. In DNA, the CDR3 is TGTGCCAGCAGGACTACCGGACCTTCCGTGGACTACGAGCAGTACTTC. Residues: CASRTTGPSVDYEQYF.

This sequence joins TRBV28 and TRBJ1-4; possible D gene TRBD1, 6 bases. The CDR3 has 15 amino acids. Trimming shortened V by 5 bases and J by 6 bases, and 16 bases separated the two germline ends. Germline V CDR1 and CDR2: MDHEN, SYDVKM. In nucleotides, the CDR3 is TGTGCCAGCAGTCACCCCGCGGACAGTTATGAAAAACTGTTTTTT. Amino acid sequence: CASSHPADSYEKLFF.

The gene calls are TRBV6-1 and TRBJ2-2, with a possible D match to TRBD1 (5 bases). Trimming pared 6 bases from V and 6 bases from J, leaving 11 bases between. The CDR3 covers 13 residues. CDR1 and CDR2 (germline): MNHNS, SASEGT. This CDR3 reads CASRIRGSGELFF. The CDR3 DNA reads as TGTGCCAGCAGAATTAGGGGATCCGGGGAGCTGTTTTTT.

CDR3 sequence: CASSPTLAGGITDTQYF. The CDR3 nucleotides are TGTGCCAGCAGCCCCACCCTAGCGGGAGGAATCACAGATACGCAGTATTTT. The V gene is TRBV9, the J gene TRBJ2-3, with TRBD2 matching 11 bases. Trimming cost V 4 bases and J 2 bases; bases outside gene matches: 9. The CDR3 consists of 17 residues. Germline lookup yields CDR1 SGDLS and CDR2 YYNGEE. Complete variable domain (other parts from reference TRBV9 and TRBJ2-3): DSGVTQTPKHLITATGQRVTLRCSPRSGDLSVYWYQQSLDQGLQFLIQYYNGEERAKGNILERFSAQQFPDLHSELNLSSLELGDSALYFCASSPTLAGGITDTQYFGPGTRLTVL.

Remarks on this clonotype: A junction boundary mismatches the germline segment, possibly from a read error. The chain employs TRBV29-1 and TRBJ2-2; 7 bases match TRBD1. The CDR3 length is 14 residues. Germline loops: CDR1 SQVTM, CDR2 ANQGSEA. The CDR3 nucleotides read TGCAGCGTTTGGGACAGCGCGAACACCGGGGAGCTGGTTTTT. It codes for CSVWDSANTGELVF.

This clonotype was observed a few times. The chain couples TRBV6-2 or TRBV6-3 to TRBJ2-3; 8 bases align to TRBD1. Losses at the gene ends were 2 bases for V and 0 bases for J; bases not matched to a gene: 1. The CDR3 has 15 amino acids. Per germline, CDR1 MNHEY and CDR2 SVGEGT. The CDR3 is CASSYDRGSTDTQYF. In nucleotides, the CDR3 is TGTGCCAGCAGTTACGACAGGGGTAGCACAGATACGCAGTATTTT.

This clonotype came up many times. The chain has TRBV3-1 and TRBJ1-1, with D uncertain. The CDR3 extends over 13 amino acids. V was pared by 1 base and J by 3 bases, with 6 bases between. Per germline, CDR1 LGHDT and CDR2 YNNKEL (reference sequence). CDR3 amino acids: CASSQGPDTEAFF. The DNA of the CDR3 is TGTGCCAGCAGCCAAGGGCCAGACACTGAAGCTTTCTTT.

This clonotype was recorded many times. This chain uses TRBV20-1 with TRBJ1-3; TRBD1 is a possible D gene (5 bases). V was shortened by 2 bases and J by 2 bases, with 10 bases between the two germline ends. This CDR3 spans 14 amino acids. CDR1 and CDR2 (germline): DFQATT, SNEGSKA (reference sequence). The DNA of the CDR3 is TGCAGTGCTAGACCGGGACCCACTGGAAACACCATATATTTT. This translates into CSARPGPTGNTIYF.

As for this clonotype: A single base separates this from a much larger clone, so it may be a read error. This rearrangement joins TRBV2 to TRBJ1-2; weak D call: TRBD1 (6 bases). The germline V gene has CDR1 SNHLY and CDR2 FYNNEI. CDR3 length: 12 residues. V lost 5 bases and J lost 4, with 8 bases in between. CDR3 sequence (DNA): TGTGCCAGCAGTCGACAGGCCTATGGCTACACCTTC. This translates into CASSRQAYGYTF.

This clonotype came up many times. This CDR3 reads CASSLGLRDTEAFF. CDR3 in DNA: TGTGCCAGCAGCTTAGGGTTAAGGGACACTGAAGCTTTCTTT. The chain recombines TRBV11-2 with TRBJ1-1; D gene ambiguous. Germline V CDR1 and CDR2: SGHAT, FQNNGV. CDR3 length equals 14 residues. Trimming took 1 base from V and 3 from J, leaving 9 bases between them.

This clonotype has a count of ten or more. CDR3 coding DNA: TGTGCCAGCAGCCGATACGACGGCTACAATGAGCAGTTCTTC. Protein sequence: CASSRYDGYNEQFF. The rearrangement uses TRBV7-6 and TRBJ2-1; D ambiguous. The CDR3 consists of 14 residues. Germline-derived CDR1 and CDR2 are SGHVS and FNYEAQ. The germline V and J ends were trimmed by 5 bases and 3 bases, with 11 bases remaining between them. Supplemented by reference TRBV7-6 and TRBJ2-1, the full variable domain reads GAGVSQSPRYKVTKRGQDVALRCDPISGHVSLYWYRQALGQGPEFLTYFNYEAQQDKSGLPNDRFSAERPEGSISTLTIQRTEQRDSAMYRCASSRYDGYNEQFFGPGTRLTVL.

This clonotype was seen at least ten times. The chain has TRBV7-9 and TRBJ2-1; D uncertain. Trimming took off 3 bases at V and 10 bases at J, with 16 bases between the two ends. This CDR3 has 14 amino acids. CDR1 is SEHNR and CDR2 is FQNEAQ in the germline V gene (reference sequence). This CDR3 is CASSFAWVRWEQFF. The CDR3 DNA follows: TGTGCCAGCAGCTTTGCATGGGTTAGGTGGGAGCAGTTCTTC. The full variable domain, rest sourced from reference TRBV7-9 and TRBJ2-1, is DTGVSQNPRHKITKRGQNVTFRCDPISEHNRLYWYRQTLGQGPEFLTYFQNEAQLEKSRLLSDRFSAERPKGSFSTLEIQRTEQGDSAMYLCASSFAWVRWEQFFGPGTRLTVL.

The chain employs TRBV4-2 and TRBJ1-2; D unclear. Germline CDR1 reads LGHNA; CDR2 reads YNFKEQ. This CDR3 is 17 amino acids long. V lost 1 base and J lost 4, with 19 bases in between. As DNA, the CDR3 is TGTGCCAGCAGCCAAGGAAGTCTTCAGGAGAACGTCTATGGCTACACCTTC. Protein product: CASSQGSLQENVYGYTF.

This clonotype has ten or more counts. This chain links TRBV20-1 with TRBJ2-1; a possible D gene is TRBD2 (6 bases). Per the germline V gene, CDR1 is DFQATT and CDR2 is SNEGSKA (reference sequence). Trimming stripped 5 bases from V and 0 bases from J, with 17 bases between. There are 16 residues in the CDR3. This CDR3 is CSAPDLSRGSYNEQFF. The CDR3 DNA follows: TGCAGTGCTCCCGATCTATCGCGGGGCTCCTACAATGAGCAGTTCTTC.

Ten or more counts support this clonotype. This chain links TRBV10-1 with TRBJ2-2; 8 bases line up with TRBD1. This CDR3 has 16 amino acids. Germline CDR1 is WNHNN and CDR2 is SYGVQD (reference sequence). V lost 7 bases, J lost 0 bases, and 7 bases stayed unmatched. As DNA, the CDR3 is TGCGCCAGCAAGGGGGGACAGGACTCGAACACCGGGGAGCTGTTTTTT. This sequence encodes CASKGGQDSNTGELFF.

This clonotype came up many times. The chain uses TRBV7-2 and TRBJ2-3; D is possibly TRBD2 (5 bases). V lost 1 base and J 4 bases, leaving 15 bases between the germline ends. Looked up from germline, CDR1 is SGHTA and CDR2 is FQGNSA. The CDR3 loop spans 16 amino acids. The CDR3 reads CASSLVASGVSDTQYF. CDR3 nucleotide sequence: TGTGCCAGCAGCTTAGTAGCGTCTGGGGTATCAGATACGCAGTATTTT. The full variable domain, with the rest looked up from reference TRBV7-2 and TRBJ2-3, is GAGVSQSPSNKVTEKGKDVELRCDPISGHTALYWYRQSLGQGLEFLIYFQGNSAPDKSGLPSDRFSAERTGGSVSTLTIQRTQQEDSAVYLCASSLVASGVSDTQYFGPGTRLTVL.

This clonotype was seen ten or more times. The CDR3 nucleotides read TGTGCCAGCAGCTTGAGGCCCGCGGGGGGGCTAAATGAGCAGTTCTTC. Residues: CASSLRPAGGLNEQFF. The chain is built from TRBV27 and TRBJ2-1; TRBD2 agrees at 9 bases. Germline V gives CDR1 MNHEY, CDR2 SMNVEV (reference sequence). This CDR3 contains 16 residues. Unmatched junction bases numbered 13, after V lost 6 bases and J lost 7 bases.

CDR3 amino acids: CASRTGLAGAYEQYF. CDR3 sequence (DNA): TGTGCCAGCAGGACGGGACTAGCGGGAGCCTACGAGCAGTACTTC. The V gene is TRBV2, the J gene TRBJ2-7; 14 nucleotides line up with TRBD2. V shed 6 bases and J 2 bases; nucleotides not matched to a gene: 3. The germline V gene encodes CDR1 SNHLY and CDR2 FYNNEI. The CDR3 sequence is 15 residues long.

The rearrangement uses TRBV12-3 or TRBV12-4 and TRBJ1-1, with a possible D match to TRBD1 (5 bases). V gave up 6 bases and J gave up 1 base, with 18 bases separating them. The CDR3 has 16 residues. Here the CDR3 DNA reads TGTGCCAGCAGACCACGTCCGGGACTCCCGAACACTGAAGCTTTCTTT. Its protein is CASRPRPGLPNTEAFF.

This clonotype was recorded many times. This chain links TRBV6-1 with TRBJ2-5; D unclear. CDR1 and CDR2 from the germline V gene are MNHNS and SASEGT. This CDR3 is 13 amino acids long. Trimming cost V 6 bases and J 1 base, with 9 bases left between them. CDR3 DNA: TGTGCCAGCAGGTCAGAGATCCAAGAGACCCAGTACTTC. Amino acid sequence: CASRSEIQETQYF.

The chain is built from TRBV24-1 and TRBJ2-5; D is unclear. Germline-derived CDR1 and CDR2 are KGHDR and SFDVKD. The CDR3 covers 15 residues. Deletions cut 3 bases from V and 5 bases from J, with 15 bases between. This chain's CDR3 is CATSDVVEFGETQYF. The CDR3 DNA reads TGTGCCACCAGTGATGTCGTAGAATTCGGGGAGACCCAGTACTTC.

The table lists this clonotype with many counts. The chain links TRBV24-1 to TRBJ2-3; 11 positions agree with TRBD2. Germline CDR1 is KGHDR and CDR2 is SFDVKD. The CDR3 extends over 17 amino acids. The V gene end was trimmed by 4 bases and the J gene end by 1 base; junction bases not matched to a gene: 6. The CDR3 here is CATSDFGTSGRTDTQYF. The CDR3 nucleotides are TGTGCCACCAGTGACTTCGGGACTAGCGGACGCACAGATACGCAGTATTTT.